The rows below give T cell receptor beta chains drawn from one sample of a study of blood T cell repertoires in COVID-19. Sequencing used immunoSEQ multiplex PCR; TCRdb keeps in-frame clones, though not all of them. Seen here are 200,000 to 300,000 clones, around nine tenths observed once, and the top ten hold almost 2%. Material for sequencing was peripheral blood. The receptor source for this set is a man under 40 with active or convalescent COVID-19. Each CDR3 is given with its conserved first and last residue. A D gene is named only where the DNA matches it firmly. Expanded clones get a size class; other rows say once, few or many, or leave the size out.

v_gene	abundance	j_gene	d_gene	CDR3aa	CDR3nt
TRBV18	-	TRBJ1-6	-	CASSPRQGFNSPLHF	TGTGCCAGCTCACCAAGGCAGGGTTTTAATTCACCCCTCCACTTT
TRBV6-1	once	TRBJ2-2	-	CASSEAGGPSGELFF	TGTGCCAGCAGTGAAGCGGGGGGGCCATCCGGGGAGCTGTTTTTT
TRBV3-1/TRBV3-2	-	TRBJ1-2	-	CASSIRTGNYGYTF	TGTGCCAGCAGCATCCGGACTGGTAACTATGGCTACACCTTC
TRBV11-3	-	TRBJ1-5	-	CASSYRFFHQPQHF	TGTGCCAGCAGCTACAGGTTCTTCCATCAGCCCCAGCATTTT
TRBV30	-	TRBJ2-1	TRBD2	CAWSFSGGNNEQFF	TGTGCCTGGAGTTTCAGCGGGGGGAACAATGAGCAGTTCTTC
TRBV10-3	-	TRBJ2-5	TRBD2	CAISEDVRGGTQYF	TGTGCCATCAGTGAGGATGTGCGGGGGGGCACCCAGTACTTC
TRBV6-5	once	TRBJ1-1	TRBD1	CASSPTGGTEAFF	TGTGCCAGCAGTCCCACAGGGGGCACTGAAGCTTTCTTT
TRBV15	-	TRBJ1-3	TRBD1	CATSRGGTGISGNTIYF	TGTGCCACCAGCAGAGGGGGGACAGGGATCTCTGGAAACACCATATATTTT
TRBV6-1	-	TRBJ1-2	TRBD1	CASSERWDRAIYTF	TGTGCCAGCAGTGAACGGTGGGACAGGGCAATATACACCTTC
TRBV13	-	TRBJ1-1	-	CASSLFQYTEAFF	TGTGCCAGCAGCTTATTCCAGTACACTGAAGCTTTCTTT
TRBV4-2	-	TRBJ2-1	TRBD2	CASSQDVSSGAYNEQFF	TGTGCCAGCAGCCAAGACGTGTCTAGCGGGGCATACAATGAGCAGTTCTTC
TRBV19	-	TRBJ1-5	-	CASSIVAGDGQPQHF	TGTGCCAGTAGTATAGTTGCAGGGGATGGCCAGCCCCAGCATTTT
TRBV3-1/TRBV3-2	-	TRBJ1-1	TRBD1	CASSRQGSTEAFF	TGTGCCAGCAGCCGACAGGGATCCACTGAAGCTTTCTTT
TRBV5-6	-	TRBJ1-5	-	CASSGGPWENQPQHF	TGTGCCAGCAGCGGTGGACCCTGGGAGAATCAGCCCCAGCATTTT
TRBV4-1	-	TRBJ1-5	-	CASSQAHGREPQHF	TGCGCCAGCAGCCAGGCCCATGGTCGGGAGCCCCAGCATTTT
TRBV6-4	-	TRBJ2-1	TRBD2	CASSDERGGYNEQFF	TGTGCCAGCAGTGACGAGCGGGGGGGCTACAATGAGCAGTTCTTC
TRBV9	-	TRBJ2-3	-	CASSVGGEDTQYF	TGTGCCAGCAGCGTAGGTGGAGAGGATACGCAGTATTTT
TRBV30	-	TRBJ1-5	-	CAWGDGNDQPQHF	TGTGCCTGGGGCGACGGGAATGATCAGCCCCAGCATTTT
TRBV7-2	-	TRBJ2-1	TRBD2	CASSPKWTSDEQFF	TGTGCCAGCAGCCCCAAATGGACTAGCGATGAGCAGTTCTTC
TRBV18	few	TRBJ1-4	-	CASSPQPRNPNEKLFF	TGTGCCAGCTCACCTCAACCGCGAAACCCCAATGAAAAACTGTTTTTT
TRBV18	-	TRBJ2-4	TRBD2	CASSPGGTHIQYF	TGTGCCAGCTCACCGGGGGGGACTCACATTCAGTACTTC
TRBV4-2	-	TRBJ2-3	-	CASSLQGDTQYF	TGTGCCAGCAGCCTCCAGGGAGATACGCAGTATTTT
TRBV19	-	TRBJ1-4	-	CASSLGGVFNEKLFF	TGTGCCAGTAGTCTTGGGGGGGTTTTTAATGAAAAACTGTTTTTT
TRBV7-8	few	TRBJ2-7	-	CASSLVRGKIYEQYF	TGTGCCAGCAGCTTAGTTAGGGGTAAAATTTACGAGCAGTACTTC
TRBV19	few	TRBJ2-3	TRBD1	CASSFPSGTGDGDTQYF	TGTGCCAGTAGTTTCCCGTCCGGGACAGGAGATGGGGATACGCAGTATTTT
TRBV6-5	-	TRBJ2-7	-	CASTPQGSYEQYF	TGTGCCAGCACTCCACAGGGTTCCTACGAGCAGTACTTC